These 7 T cell receptor beta chains came from one sample sequenced in a study of T cell responses to AZD1222 COVID-19 vaccine. TCRdb keeps only in-frame clones here, not all; method: immunoSEQ multiplex PCR. The data contain about 100,000 clones, around nine tenths of them singletons. Sequenced here: peripheral blood, sampled on day 0 of AZD1222 vaccination. Receptors were obtained from an adult in good health.

This CDR3 reads CMGPRGVEQFF. The CDR3 nucleotides read TGCATGGGTCCCCGTGGGGTGGAGCAGTTCTTC. This chain joins TRBV20-1 and TRBJ2-1; no clear D. The germline gives CDR1 DFQATT, CDR2 SNEGSKA (reference sequence). This CDR3 is built from 11 residues.

The chain carries TRBV29-1 and TRBJ1-5; no clear D gene. The CDR3 loop spans 13 amino acids. V was pared by 4 bases and J by 7 bases, with 14 bases between. Germline lookup yields CDR1 SQVTM and CDR2 ANQGSEA. The CDR3 DNA reads as TGCAGCGTTGGTGGTGGCGGTGGGCAGCCCCAGCATTTT. The encoded protein is CSVGGGGGQPQHF.

The rearrangement joins TRBV20-1 to TRBJ1-3; no clear D. Germline CDR1 reads DFQATT; CDR2 reads SNEGSKA (reference sequence). The CDR3 is 11 amino acids. The CDR3 spells CRPLLRNTIYF. DNA for the CDR3: TGCAGGCCCCTCCTTCGAAACACCATATATTTT.

CDR3 nucleotides: TGTGCCAGCAGTCGCCGGGATCCCTTCTACGAGCAGTACTTC. Translated: CASSRRDPFYEQYF. The chain combines TRBV27 with TRBJ2-7, with D possibly TRBD2 on 5 matching bases. Trimming removed 5 bases from V and 3 bases from J, with 14 bases in between. The CDR3 loop spans 14 amino acids. Germline values: CDR1 MNHEY, CDR2 SMNVEV (reference sequence).

By share of the sample, this clone is medium-sized (0.01 to 0.1%). The genes are TRBV5-6 and TRBJ1-1, with 10 bases identical to TRBD1. Germline V gene sequence: CDR1 SGHDT, CDR2 YYEEEE. The V and J ends lost 3 bases and 8 bases, in that order; junction bases with no gene match: 7. This CDR3 has 14 residues. The CDR3 DNA reads as TGTGCCAGCAGCTCCGTTGACAGGGGGCACGAAGCTTTCTTT. Translating gives CASSSVDRGHEAFF.

This chain connects TRBV24-1 to TRBJ2-2; D not resolved. Trimming took 2 bases from V and 7 from J, leaving 7 bases between them. In germline, CDR1 is KGHDR, CDR2 SFDVKD. The CDR3 extends over 13 amino acids. The CDR3 sequence is CATSDSRIGELFF. CDR3 nucleotide sequence: TGTGCCACCAGTGATTCTCGCATCGGGGAGCTGTTTTTT.

V gene TRBV20-1 combines with J gene TRBJ2-7; D remains ambiguous. Germline CDR1 DFQATT, CDR2 SNEGSKA (reference sequence). V lost 3 bases, J lost 7 bases, and 22 bases lay in between. The CDR3 totals 15 residues. The CDR3 bases are TGCAGTGCTAGTTCACTAAAAAGCCTTATCTGGGAGCAGTACTTC. It specifies CSASSLKSLIWEQYF.